This TCR beta chain was sequenced in a study of blood T cell repertoires in COVID-19 (dated by TCRdb to about 2020). Notes on the research overall: The collaborator samples originated in the United States, Italy and Spain and spanned the acute and convalescent phases of COVID-19. The samples were drawn from the first 160 participants of the ongoing ImmuneRACE study and from about 1,200 subjects provided by 6 global collaborators. The material from the prospective study consisted of cDNA or gDNA derived from T cells, B-cell-depleted T cells, or PBMCs. The repertoires were released in a freely available public database meant as a resource for research on the immune response to SARS-CoV-2. Deeply sampled blood TCRbeta repertoires from subjects exposed to, actively infected with, or recovered from COVID-19 were included in the dataset. A de-identified subject ID, COVID-19 status, age in years and sex were almost always included in the sample metadata. Where HLA class I and class II types were available, the types were taken from metadata supplied by the sample provider, not from assay-based typing.

Participants in the prospective study were aged about 18 to 95 years, lived in approximately 26 United States geographic areas, and enrolled through a virtual design. To assign participants to cohorts, the prospective study relied on clinical history that participants themselves reported in a screening survey and a study questionnaire. In the prospective study, whole blood, serum and a nasopharyngeal or oropharyngeal swab were collected from each participant by mobile phlebotomists. Prospective study participants could optionally give additional blood draws and questionnaires over a roughly 2-month period. Before DNA extraction, blood samples from the prospective study were shipped at room temperature or frozen. Results the study describes overall, beyond this receptor: Clinical and demographic metadata were provided uncurated, with the amount varying by source and participant.

CDR3 length: 18 amino acids, cysteine to phenylalanine. The DNA shown is the 54-base CDR3, in frame from base 1. CDR1 is given as KGHSH and CDR2 as LQKENI, both from the germline V gene. Trimming removed 1 base from V and 4 bases from J; the gene matches leave 10 bases unexplained. TCRbeta CDR3 regions were amplified from genomic DNA using the immunoSEQ Assay, a bias-controlled multiplex PCR. As for the original processing: The number of nucleated cells in each sample was estimated by amplification of reference gene primers within the assay. Sequence reads were collapsed and filtered to measure the absolute abundance of every unique TCRbeta CDR3 rearrangement. Productive Simpson clonality was computed per sample as the square root of Simpson's diversity index over productive rearrangements. TCRdb carries this immuneACCESS record with in-frame sequences only. Its versions omit some clonotypes, under half of them owing to an unresolved V gene in the studies checked, with the rest unexplained. V and J calls and clone size are copied from that table; D and trimming were computed from the DNA. The sample contains about 180,000 clones, roughly 90% of them found a single time. Around 1.2% of the sample is held by the ten biggest clonotypes.

About this clone: Its binding antigen is unknown. Nothing much larger sits one base from this clone, and base qualities are not available.

The V and J genes are TRBV18 and TRBJ2-1; TRBD2 lines up with 10 middle nucleotides. Input material: PBMCs or T cells enriched from blood (not recorded which). This receptor was obtained from a human donor with acute COVID-19. The donor label of this sample is uncertain. DNA sequence: TGTGCCAGCTCACCACGCGCTAGCGGGGGAATGGGTTACAATGAGCAGTTCTTC. Translation gives CASSPRASGGMGYNEQFF.